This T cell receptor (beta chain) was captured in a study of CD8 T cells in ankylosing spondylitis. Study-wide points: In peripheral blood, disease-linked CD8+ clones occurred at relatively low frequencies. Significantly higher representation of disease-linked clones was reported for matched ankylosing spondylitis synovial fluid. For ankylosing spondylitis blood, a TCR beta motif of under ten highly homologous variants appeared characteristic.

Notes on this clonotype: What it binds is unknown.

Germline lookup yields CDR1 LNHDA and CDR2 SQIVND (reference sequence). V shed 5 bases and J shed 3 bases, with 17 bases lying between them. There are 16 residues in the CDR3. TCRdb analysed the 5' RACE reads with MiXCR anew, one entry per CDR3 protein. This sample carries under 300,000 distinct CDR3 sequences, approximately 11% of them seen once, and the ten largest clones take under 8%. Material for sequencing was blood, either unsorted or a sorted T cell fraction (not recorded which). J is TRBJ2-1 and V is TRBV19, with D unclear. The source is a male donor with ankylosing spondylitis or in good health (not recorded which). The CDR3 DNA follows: TGTGCCAGTAGTCCCGAACCTGGAGTCATCTACAATGAGCAGTTCTTC. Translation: CASSPEPGVIYNEQFF.